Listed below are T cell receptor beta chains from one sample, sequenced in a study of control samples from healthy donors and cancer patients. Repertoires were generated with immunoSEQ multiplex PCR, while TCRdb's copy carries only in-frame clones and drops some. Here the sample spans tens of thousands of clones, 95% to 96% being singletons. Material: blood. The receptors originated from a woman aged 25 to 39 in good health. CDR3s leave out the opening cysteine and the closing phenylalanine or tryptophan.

CDR3: ASSRDVSYEQY
V: TRBV18
length: 11
J: TRBJ2-7

CDR3: ASRPTTYQETQY
V: TRBV7-9
length: 12
J: TRBJ2-5

CDR3: ASTDRVRTEAF
V: TRBV28
length: 11
J: TRBJ1-1

CDR3: ASSTGLSYEQY
V: TRBV19
length: 11
J: TRBJ2-7

CDR3: ASSEFPYQPQH
V: TRBV6-1
length: 11
J: TRBJ1-5

CDR3: ASSISAGGPYEQY
V: TRBV19
length: 13
J: TRBJ2-7

CDR3: SAADSIEAF
V: TRBV29-1
length: 9
J: TRBJ1-1

CDR3: ASSWTGGYGPLH
V: TRBV28
length: 12
J: TRBJ1-6

CDR3: AVGQGAGNEQF
V: TRBV12-3/TRBV12-4
length: 11
J: TRBJ2-1

CDR3: ASGKARGHGQPQH
V: TRBV28
length: 13
J: TRBJ1-5

CDR3: ASSRRAHNEQF
V: TRBV11-3
length: 11
J: TRBJ2-1

CDR3: ASRGGDYGYT
V: TRBV2
length: 10
J: TRBJ1-2

CDR3: ASSRQGKLF
V: TRBV28
length: 9
J: TRBJ1-4

CDR3: ASSPRQPQSFMNTEAF
V: TRBV18
length: 16
J: TRBJ1-1

CDR3: ASSFEVYEQY
V: TRBV11-2
length: 10
J: TRBJ2-7

CDR3: ASRLRRERTYEQY
V: TRBV19
length: 13
J: TRBJ2-7

CDR3: ASTPDSSYNSPLH
V: TRBV28
length: 13
J: TRBJ1-6

CDR3: ASSSLQGTDYGYT
V: TRBV7-2
length: 13
J: TRBJ1-2

CDR3: SVNTGGTEAF
V: TRBV29-1
length: 10
J: TRBJ1-1

CDR3: ASSVGVTSGTDTQY
V: TRBV9
length: 14
J: TRBJ2-3

CDR3: ASSDAGGPDTQY
V: TRBV6-1
length: 12
J: TRBJ2-3

CDR3: ASSPGLAGGPGYEQY
V: TRBV27
length: 15
J: TRBJ2-7

CDR3: ASSLDAVNSPLH
V: TRBV11-2
length: 12
J: TRBJ1-6

CDR3: ASSAGTRNPSTDTQY
V: TRBV5-1
length: 15
J: TRBJ2-3

CDR3: ASSLGLGPQNIQY
V: TRBV7-2
length: 13
J: TRBJ2-4

CDR3: ASSLSTADTQY
V: TRBV7-3
length: 11
J: TRBJ2-3

CDR3: SVRDRFSSGANVLT
V: TRBV29-1
length: 14
J: TRBJ2-6

CDR3: ASSLATTYEQY
V: TRBV7-6
length: 11
J: TRBJ2-7

CDR3: ATSDQRLAGEIRYNEQF
V: TRBV24-1
length: 17
J: TRBJ2-1

CDR3: ASSDLLWGVDNEQF
V: TRBV6-2/TRBV6-3
length: 14
J: TRBJ2-1

CDR3: APGPDRDREFGYT
V: TRBV7-9
length: 13
J: TRBJ1-2

CDR3: ASSLGVHNEQF
V: TRBV7-2
length: 11
J: TRBJ2-1

CDR3: AWAGRGEGTEAF
V: TRBV30
length: 12
J: TRBJ1-1

CDR3: ASSIPGDSNQPQH
V: TRBV19
length: 13
J: TRBJ1-5

CDR3: ASSPLDRLFTDTQY
V: TRBV18
length: 14
J: TRBJ2-3

CDR3: ATSAYRGHEKLF
V: TRBV15
length: 12
J: TRBJ1-4

CDR3: ASSSPEREGTYEQY
V: TRBV7-8
length: 14
J: TRBJ2-7

CDR3: ASSLDRGDSPLH
V: TRBV2
length: 12
J: TRBJ1-6

CDR3: ASRWGSNYGYT
V: TRBV11-3
length: 11
J: TRBJ1-2

CDR3: ASSQDPLRGGLEAF
V: TRBV3-1/TRBV3-2
length: 14
J: TRBJ1-1

CDR3: ASSRTGLAGEQF
V: TRBV6-4
length: 12
J: TRBJ2-1

CDR3: ASSKGPGTGLVEQY
V: TRBV21-1
length: 14
J: TRBJ2-7

CDR3: ASSGQLAAEAF
V: TRBV10-2
length: 11
J: TRBJ1-1

CDR3: ASSRAGTLLSYEQY
V: TRBV5-4
length: 14
J: TRBJ2-7

CDR3: ASSRGTGELF
V: TRBV12-3/TRBV12-4
length: 10
J: TRBJ2-2

CDR3: ASSRRLAGITDTQY
V: TRBV28
length: 14
J: TRBJ2-3

CDR3: ASSFMGGETQY
V: TRBV7-9
length: 11
J: TRBJ2-5

CDR3: ASSNRDSPYEQY
V: TRBV7-8
length: 12
J: TRBJ2-7

CDR3: ASSPRVVGYT
V: TRBV5-8
length: 10
J: TRBJ1-2

CDR3: ATSDPGQGAYEQF
V: TRBV24-1
length: 13
J: TRBJ2-1

CDR3: ASSRDRGRVWDTEAF
V: TRBV28
length: 15
J: TRBJ1-1

CDR3: ASSLSTGSSYEQY
V: TRBV27
length: 13
J: TRBJ2-7

CDR3: ASSRPSVSTDTQY
V: TRBV4-2
length: 13
J: TRBJ2-3

CDR3: ASSLNLGSDGIRDTEAF
V: TRBV28
length: 17
J: TRBJ1-1

CDR3: ASSLGDSYEQY
V: TRBV11-2
length: 11
J: TRBJ2-7

CDR3: ASSLGVFGYT
V: TRBV12-3/TRBV12-4
length: 10
J: TRBJ1-2

CDR3: ASSESGSPLNEQY
V: TRBV9
length: 13
J: TRBJ2-7

CDR3: ARSAGLAAYCGNEQF
V: TRBV5-3
length: 15
J: TRBJ2-1

CDR3: ASSSLAPGGNEQF
V: TRBV18
length: 13
J: TRBJ2-1

CDR3: ASRLAISSYEQY
V: TRBV6-5
length: 12
J: TRBJ2-7